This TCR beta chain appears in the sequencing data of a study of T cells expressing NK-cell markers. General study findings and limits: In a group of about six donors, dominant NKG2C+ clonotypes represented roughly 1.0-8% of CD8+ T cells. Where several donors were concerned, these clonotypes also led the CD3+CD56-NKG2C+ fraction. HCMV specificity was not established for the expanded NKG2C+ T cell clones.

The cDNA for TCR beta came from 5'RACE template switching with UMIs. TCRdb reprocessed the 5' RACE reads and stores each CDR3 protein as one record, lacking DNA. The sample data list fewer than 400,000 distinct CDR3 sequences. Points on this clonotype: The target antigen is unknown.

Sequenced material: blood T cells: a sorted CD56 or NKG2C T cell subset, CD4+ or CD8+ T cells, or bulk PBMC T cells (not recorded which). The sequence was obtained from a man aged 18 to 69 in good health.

The CDR3 here is CASSSSQVRSPLHF. The chain employs TRBV3-1 and TRBJ1-6. This CDR3 is 14 amino acids long. Germline V gene lookup returns CDR1 LGHDT and CDR2 YNNKEL (reference sequence).